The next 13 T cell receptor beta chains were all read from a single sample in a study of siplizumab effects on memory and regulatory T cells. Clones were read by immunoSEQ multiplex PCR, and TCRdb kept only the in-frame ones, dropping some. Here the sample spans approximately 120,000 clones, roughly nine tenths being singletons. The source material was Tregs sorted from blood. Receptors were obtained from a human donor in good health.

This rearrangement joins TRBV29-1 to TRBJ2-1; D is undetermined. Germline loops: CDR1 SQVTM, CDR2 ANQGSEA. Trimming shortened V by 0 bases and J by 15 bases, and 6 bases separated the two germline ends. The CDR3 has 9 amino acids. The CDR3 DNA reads TGCAGCGTTGAAGAGTCCCCGTTCTTC. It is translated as CSVEESPFF.

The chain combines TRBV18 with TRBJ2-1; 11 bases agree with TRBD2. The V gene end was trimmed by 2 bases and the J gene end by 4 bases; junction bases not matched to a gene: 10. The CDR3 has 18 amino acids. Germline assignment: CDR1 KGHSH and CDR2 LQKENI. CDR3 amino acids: CASSPGRGLAAHYNEQFF. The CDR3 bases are TGTGCCAGCTCACCAGGCCGGGGACTAGCGGCTCATTACAATGAGCAGTTCTTC.

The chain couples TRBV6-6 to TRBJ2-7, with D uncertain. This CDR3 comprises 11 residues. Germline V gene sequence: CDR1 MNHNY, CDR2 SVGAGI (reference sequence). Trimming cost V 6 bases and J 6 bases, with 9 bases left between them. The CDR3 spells CASSSPVEQYF. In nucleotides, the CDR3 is TGTGCCAGCAGCTCACCCGTCGAGCAGTACTTC.

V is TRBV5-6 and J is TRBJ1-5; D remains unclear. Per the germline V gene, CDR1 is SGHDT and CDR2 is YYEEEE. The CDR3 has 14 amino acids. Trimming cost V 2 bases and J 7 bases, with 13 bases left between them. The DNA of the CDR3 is TGTGCCAGCAGCTTTGGTGAAGTGGTCCAGCCCCAGCATTTT. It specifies CASSFGEVVQPQHF.

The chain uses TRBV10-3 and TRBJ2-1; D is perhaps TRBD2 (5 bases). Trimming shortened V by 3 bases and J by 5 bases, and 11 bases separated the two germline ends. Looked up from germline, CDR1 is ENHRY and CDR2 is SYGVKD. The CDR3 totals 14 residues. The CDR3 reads CAISEEGRHNEQFF. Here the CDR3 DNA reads TGTGCCATCAGTGAAGAGGGCCGCCACAATGAGCAGTTCTTC.

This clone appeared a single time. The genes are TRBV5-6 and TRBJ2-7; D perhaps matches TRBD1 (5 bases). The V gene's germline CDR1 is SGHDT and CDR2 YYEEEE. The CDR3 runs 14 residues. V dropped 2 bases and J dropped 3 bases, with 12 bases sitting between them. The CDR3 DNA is TGTGCCAGCAGCTTCGTAGGAAGGGGCTACGAGCAGTACTTC. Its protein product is CASSFVGRGYEQYF.

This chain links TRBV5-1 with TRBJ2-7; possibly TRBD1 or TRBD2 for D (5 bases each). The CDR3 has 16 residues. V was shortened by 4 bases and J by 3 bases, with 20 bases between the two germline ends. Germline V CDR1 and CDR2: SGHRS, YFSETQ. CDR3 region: CASSMVYGGLHYEQYF. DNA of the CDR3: TGCGCCAGCAGCATGGTGTATGGGGGTTTGCACTACGAGCAGTACTTC.

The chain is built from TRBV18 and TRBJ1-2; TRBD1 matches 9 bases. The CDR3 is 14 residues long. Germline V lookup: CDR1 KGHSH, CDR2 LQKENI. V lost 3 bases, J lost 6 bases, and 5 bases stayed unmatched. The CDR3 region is CASSPTDRGHGYTF. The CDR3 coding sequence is TGTGCCAGCTCACCTACGGACAGGGGCCATGGCTACACCTTC.

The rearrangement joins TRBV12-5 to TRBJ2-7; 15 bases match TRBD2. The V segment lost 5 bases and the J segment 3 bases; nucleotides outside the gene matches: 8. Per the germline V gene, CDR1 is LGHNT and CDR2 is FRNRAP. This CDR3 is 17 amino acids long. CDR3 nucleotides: TGTGCTAGTGGTCCGGGACTAGCGGGGGGTAGAGGCTACGAGCAGTACTTC. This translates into CASGPGLAGGRGYEQYF.

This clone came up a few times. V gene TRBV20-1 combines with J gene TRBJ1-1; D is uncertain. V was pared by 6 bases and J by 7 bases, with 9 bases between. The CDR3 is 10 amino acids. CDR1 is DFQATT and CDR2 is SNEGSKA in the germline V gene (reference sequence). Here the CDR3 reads CSAKRGEAFF. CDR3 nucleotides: TGCAGTGCCAAAAGAGGTGAAGCTTTCTTT.

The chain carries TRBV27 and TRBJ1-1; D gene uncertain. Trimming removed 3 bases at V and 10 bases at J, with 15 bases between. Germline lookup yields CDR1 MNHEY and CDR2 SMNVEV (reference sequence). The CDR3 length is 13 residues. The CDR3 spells CASSFGVRGLAFF. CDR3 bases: TGTGCCAGCAGTTTCGGGGTTCGTGGTTTAGCTTTCTTT.

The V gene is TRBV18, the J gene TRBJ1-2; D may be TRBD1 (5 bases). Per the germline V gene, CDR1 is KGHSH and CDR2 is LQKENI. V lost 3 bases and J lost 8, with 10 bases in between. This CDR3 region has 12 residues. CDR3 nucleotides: TGTGCCAGCTCACCTTTTGGGGCCGGCTACACCTTC. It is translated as CASSPFGAGYTF.

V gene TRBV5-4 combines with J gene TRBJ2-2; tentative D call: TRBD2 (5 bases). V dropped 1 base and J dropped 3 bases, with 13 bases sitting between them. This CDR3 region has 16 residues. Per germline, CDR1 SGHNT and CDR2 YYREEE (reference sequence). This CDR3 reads CASSLWIGIDTGELFF. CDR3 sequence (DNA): TGTGCCAGCAGCTTGTGGATCGGGATCGACACCGGGGAGCTGTTTTTT. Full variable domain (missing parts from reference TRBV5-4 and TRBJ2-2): ETGVTQSPTHLIKTRGQQVTLRCSSQSGHNTVSWYQQALGQGPQFIFQYYREEENGRGNFPPRFSGLQFPNYSSELNVNALELDDSALYLCASSLWIGIDTGELFFGEGSRLTVL.